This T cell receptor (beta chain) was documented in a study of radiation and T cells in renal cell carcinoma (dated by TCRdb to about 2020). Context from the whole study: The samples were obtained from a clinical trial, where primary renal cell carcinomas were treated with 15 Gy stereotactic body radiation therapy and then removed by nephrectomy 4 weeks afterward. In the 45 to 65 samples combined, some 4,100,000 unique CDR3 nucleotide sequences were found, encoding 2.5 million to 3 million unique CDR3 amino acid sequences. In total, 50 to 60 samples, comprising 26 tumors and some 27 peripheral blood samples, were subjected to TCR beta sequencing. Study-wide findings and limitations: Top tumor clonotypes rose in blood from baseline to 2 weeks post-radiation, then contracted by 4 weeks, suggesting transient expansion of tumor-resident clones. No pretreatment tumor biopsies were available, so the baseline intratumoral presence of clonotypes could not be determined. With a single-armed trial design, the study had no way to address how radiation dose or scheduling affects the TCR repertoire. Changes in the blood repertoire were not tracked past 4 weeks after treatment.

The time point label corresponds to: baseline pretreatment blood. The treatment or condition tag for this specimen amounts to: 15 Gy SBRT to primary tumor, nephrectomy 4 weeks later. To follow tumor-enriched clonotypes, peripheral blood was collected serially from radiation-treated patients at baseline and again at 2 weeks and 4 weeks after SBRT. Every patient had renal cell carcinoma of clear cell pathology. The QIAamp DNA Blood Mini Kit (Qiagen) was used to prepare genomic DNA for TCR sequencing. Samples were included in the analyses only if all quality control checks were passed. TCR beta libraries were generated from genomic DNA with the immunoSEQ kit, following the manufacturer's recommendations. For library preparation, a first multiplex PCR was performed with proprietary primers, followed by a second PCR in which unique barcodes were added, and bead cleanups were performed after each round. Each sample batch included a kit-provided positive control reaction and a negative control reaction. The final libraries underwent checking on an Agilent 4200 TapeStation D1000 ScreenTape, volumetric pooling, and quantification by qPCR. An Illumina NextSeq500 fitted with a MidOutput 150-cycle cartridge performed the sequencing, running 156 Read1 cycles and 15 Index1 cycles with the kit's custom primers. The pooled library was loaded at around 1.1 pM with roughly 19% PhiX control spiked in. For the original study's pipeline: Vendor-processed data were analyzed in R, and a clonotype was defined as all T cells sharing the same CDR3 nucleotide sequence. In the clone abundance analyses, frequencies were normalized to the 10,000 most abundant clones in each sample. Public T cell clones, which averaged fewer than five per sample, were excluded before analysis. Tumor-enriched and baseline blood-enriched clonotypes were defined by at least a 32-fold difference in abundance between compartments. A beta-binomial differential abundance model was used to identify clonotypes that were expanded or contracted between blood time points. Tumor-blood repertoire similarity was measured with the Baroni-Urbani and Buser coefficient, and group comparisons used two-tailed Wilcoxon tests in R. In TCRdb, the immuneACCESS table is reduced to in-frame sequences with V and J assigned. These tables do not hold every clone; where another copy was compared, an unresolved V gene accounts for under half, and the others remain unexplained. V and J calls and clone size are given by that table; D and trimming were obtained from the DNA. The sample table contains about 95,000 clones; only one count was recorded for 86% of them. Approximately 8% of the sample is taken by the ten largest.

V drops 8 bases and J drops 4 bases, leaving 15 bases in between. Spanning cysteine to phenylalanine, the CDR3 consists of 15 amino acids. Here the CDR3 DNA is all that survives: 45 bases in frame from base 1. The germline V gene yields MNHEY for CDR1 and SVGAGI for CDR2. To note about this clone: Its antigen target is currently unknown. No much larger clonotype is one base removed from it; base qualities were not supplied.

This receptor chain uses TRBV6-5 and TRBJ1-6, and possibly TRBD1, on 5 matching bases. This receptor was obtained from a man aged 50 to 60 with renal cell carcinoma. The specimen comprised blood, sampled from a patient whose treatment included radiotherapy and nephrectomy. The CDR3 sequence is CASLGHHSYNSPLHF. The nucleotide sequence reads TGTGCCAGCTTGGGGCACCATTCATATAATTCACCCCTCCACTTT.